This T cell receptor (beta chain) was sequenced during a study of blood T cell repertoires in COVID-19. Assay used: immunoSEQ multiplex PCR; TCRdb lists only in-frame clones, some missing. The repertoire holds some 250,000 clones, with approximately 86% as singletons. Per germline, CDR1 MNHEY and CDR2 SVGEGT. V lost 6 bases and J lost 6, with 24 bases in between. This CDR3 has 17 residues. Sequencing was done on a sample of peripheral blood. V and J are TRBV6-2 or TRBV6-3 and TRBJ2-4; possible D gene TRBD2, 5 bases. This receptor was taken from a man aged 30 to 45 with active or convalescent COVID-19. CDR3 sequence: CASSPTTSTRERNIQYF. For the CDR3, the DNA is TGTGCCAGCAGCCCGACTACTAGTACGAGAGAGAGAAACATTCAGTACTTC.